A single sample gave rise to the 26 T cell receptor beta chains below, sequenced in a study of siplizumab effects on memory and regulatory T cells. Assay: immunoSEQ multiplex PCR; the TCRdb copy retains only in-frame clones and omits some. This repertoire shows approximately 40,000 clones, approximately 88% found once; its top ten account for approximately 0.25%. Sequencing was carried out using naive CD4+ T cells sorted from blood. The receptors shown here come from a human donor in good health.

A few counts support this clone. The CDR3 region has the DNA TGTGCCAGCAGTGAACCAGGCTACAATGAGCAGTTCTTC. Amino acids: CASSEPGYNEQFF. The chain has TRBV25-1 and TRBJ2-1; D gene unclear. In germline, CDR1 is MGHDK, CDR2 SYGVNS. The CDR3 sequence is 13 residues long. V lost 2 bases, J lost 3 bases, and 5 bases lay in between.

This sequence joins TRBV10-2 and TRBJ2-1, with 9 bases that match TRBD1. V shed 0 bases and J 6 bases; nucleotides not matched to a gene: 6. This CDR3 is 16 amino acids long. Germline values: CDR1 WSHSY, CDR2 SAAADI. CDR3 nucleotide sequence: TGCGCCAGCAGTGAGTCGTACGGACAGGGGCCCAATGAGCAGTTCTTC. This sequence encodes CASSESYGQGPNEQFF.

The chain employs TRBV12-5 and TRBJ1-1; D is undetermined. Trimming removed 6 bases from V and 6 bases from J, with 20 bases in between. In germline, CDR1 is LGHNT, CDR2 FRNRAP. This CDR3 contains 15 residues. CDR3 in amino acids: CASGPGPPNMAEAFF. The DNA of the CDR3 is TGTGCTAGTGGCCCCGGACCCCCCAACATGGCTGAAGCTTTCTTT.

The chain uses TRBV6-5 and TRBJ1-1; weak D call: TRBD1 (5 bases). The CDR3 length is 14 residues. Germline V lookup: CDR1 MNHEY, CDR2 SVGAGI. V was trimmed by 2 bases and J by 1 base, leaving 8 bases between them. CDR3 in DNA: TGTGCCAGCAGTTACCAACAGGCGAACACTGAAGCTTTCTTT. It specifies CASSYQQANTEAFF.

This clone has a single count. The J gene is TRBJ1-2, the V gene TRBV29-1; tentatively, D is TRBD1 (6 bases). There are 10 residues in the CDR3. Trimming took off 7 bases at V and 8 bases at J, with 11 bases between the two ends. The V gene's germline CDR1 is SQVTM and CDR2 ANQGSEA. The CDR3 DNA follows: TGCAGCGGTTACAGGGACGGCTACACCTTC. Translated: CSGYRDGYTF. Combining the CDR3 with reference TRBV29-1 and TRBJ1-2 gives the whole variable domain SAVISQKPSRDICQRGTSLTIQCQVDSQVTMMFWYRQQPGQSLTLIATANQGSEATYESGFVIDKFPISRPNLTFSTLTVSNMSPEDSSIYLCSGYRDGYTFGSGTRLTVV.

This rearrangement joins TRBV6-5 to TRBJ1-1; no definite D call. Between the trimmed V and J ends, which lost 5 bases and 4 bases, there was a span of 11 bases. CDR3 size: 13 residues. Germline CDR1 and CDR2: MNHEY and SVGAGI. CDR3 loop: CASSQREGTEAFF. DNA for the CDR3: TGTGCCAGCAGTCAGCGGGAAGGCACTGAAGCTTTCTTT.

The V gene is TRBV6-5, the J gene TRBJ1-1, with D perhaps matching TRBD1 (5 bases). This CDR3 comprises 15 residues. Looked up from germline, CDR1 is MNHEY and CDR2 is SVGAGI. Trimming pared 0 bases from V and 3 bases from J, leaving 11 bases between. The CDR3: CASSYSHGGYTEAFF. DNA for the CDR3: TGTGCCAGCAGTTACTCGCATGGGGGGTACACTGAAGCTTTCTTT.

V and J are TRBV18 and TRBJ2-5, with TRBD2 matching over 14 bases. CDR3 length equals 16 residues. J gave up 4 bases and V 1 base, and 2 bases lay outside the gene matches. Germline CDR1 is KGHSH and CDR2 is LQKENI. DNA for the CDR3: TGTGCCAGCTCACCACGGGGGACTAGCGGGAGAGAGACCCAGTACTTC. This codes for CASSPRGTSGRETQYF.

The rearrangement joins TRBV5-1 to TRBJ1-2; D remains unclear. This CDR3 has 13 amino acids. Germline assignment: CDR1 SGHRS and CDR2 YFSETQ. Trimming stripped 4 bases from V and 8 bases from J, with 15 bases between. The CDR3 nucleotides are TGCGCCAGCAGCATAACAGCCACCGGAGGCTACACCTTC. Encoded protein: CASSITATGGYTF.

The chain recombines TRBV28 with TRBJ2-7; 9 bases match TRBD2. V lost 2 bases and J lost 12; bases outside the gene matches: 2. Germline V CDR1 and CDR2: MDHEN, SYDVKM. The CDR3 spans 11 residues. The CDR3, as DNA: TGTGCCAGCAGTTTACTAGCGGGGTCGTACTTC. Translating it yields CASSLLAGSYF.

This rearrangement joins TRBV6-5 to TRBJ2-5; D remains unclear. The CDR3 sequence is 16 residues long. Germline CDR1 reads MNHEY; CDR2 reads SVGAGI. Between the trimmed V and J ends, which lost 0 bases and 4 bases, there was a span of 15 bases. For the CDR3, the DNA is TGTGCCAGCAGTTACTCGAGTGGGGTTTTGGGAGAGACCCAGTACTTC. This encodes CASSYSSGVLGETQYF.

This clone appeared a few times. This chain links TRBV14 with TRBJ1-1; 8 bases agree with TRBD1. Germline V gives CDR1 SGHDN, CDR2 FVKESK. The V gene end was trimmed by 1 base and the J gene end by 1 base; junction bases not matched to a gene: 5. This CDR3 spans 16 amino acids. CDR3 loop: CASSQGSGTGNTEAFF. In DNA, the CDR3 is TGTGCCAGCAGCCAAGGATCAGGGACAGGGAACACTGAAGCTTTCTTT.

The V gene is TRBV18, the J gene TRBJ2-5; TRBD2 matches at 9 bases. The CDR3 is 12 residues long. The germline V gene has CDR1 KGHSH and CDR2 LQKENI. The ends lost 2 bases at V and 9 bases at J; junction bases unmatched: 1. The CDR3 coding sequence is TGTGCCAGCTCACCAGCGGGAGGGGCCCAGTACTTC. Amino acids: CASSPAGGAQYF.

The rearrangement links TRBV11-1 to TRBJ2-5; D is tentatively TRBD1 or TRBD2 (7 bases each). Trimming took 6 bases from V and 4 from J, leaving 15 bases between them. The length of the CDR3 is 14 residues. Germline assignment: CDR1 SGHAT and CDR2 FQDESV (reference sequence). CDR3 sequence: CASSSGRGRETQYF. The CDR3 DNA is TGTGCCAGCAGTTCAGGGAGGGGGCGAGAGACCCAGTACTTC.

The chain joins TRBV5-8 to TRBJ1-3, with D unclear. The V gene lost 1 base and the J gene lost 4 bases, with 12 bases spanning the gap. The CDR3 is 15 amino acids. Looked up from germline, CDR1 is SGHTS and CDR2 is YDEGEE. The CDR3 protein is CASSLKRAIGNTIYF. DNA of the CDR3: TGTGCCAGCAGCTTGAAGCGGGCCATAGGAAACACCATATATTTT. Full variable domain (outside the CDR3, taken from reference TRBV5-8 and TRBJ1-3): EAGVTQSPTHLIKTRGQQATLRCSPISGHTSVYWYQQALGLGLQFLLWYDEGEERNRGNFPPRFSGRQFPNYSSELNVNALELEDSALYLCASSLKRAIGNTIYFGEGSWLTVV.

The chain is built from TRBV7-9 and TRBJ2-1; tentative D call: TRBD1 (5 bases). Germline V CDR1 and CDR2: SEHNR, FQNEAQ (reference sequence). Trimming left V 1 base short and J 8 bases short, with 6 bases between. CDR3 length: 12 residues. Here the CDR3 reads CASSLVGDEQFF. CDR3 DNA: TGTGCCAGCAGCTTAGTAGGGGATGAGCAGTTCTTC.

The gene calls are TRBV19 and TRBJ2-3; the D is unclear. Per the germline V gene, CDR1 is LNHDA and CDR2 is SQIVND (reference sequence). The CDR3 runs 13 residues. The ends were cut back, 3 bases at V and 5 bases at J, with 9 bases in the middle. The CDR3 sequence is CASSMVSLDTQYF. DNA of the CDR3: TGTGCCAGTAGTATGGTTAGCCTAGATACGCAGTATTTT.

This sequence joins TRBV19 and TRBJ1-2, with 7 positions matching TRBD1. Germline CDR1 and CDR2: LNHDA and SQIVND (reference sequence). V shed 0 bases, J shed 4 bases, and the junction held 8 bases outside the gene matches. The CDR3 extends over 16 amino acids. CDR3 sequence (DNA): TGTGCCAGTAGTATAGATCTTAGGACAGGAAGCTATGGCTACACCTTC. Translated, it gives CASSIDLRTGSYGYTF. Complete variable domain (other parts from reference TRBV19 and TRBJ1-2): DGGITQSPKYLFRKEGQNVTLSCEQNLNHDAMYWYRQDPGQGLRLIYYSQIVNDFQKGDIAEGYSVSREKKESFPLTVTSAQKNPTAFYLCASSIDLRTGSYGYTFGSGTRLTVV.

The chain uses TRBV18 and TRBJ2-7; D is tentatively TRBD1 or TRBD2 (5 bases each). Deletions cut 2 bases from V and 2 bases from J, with 13 bases between. Germline values: CDR1 KGHSH, CDR2 LQKENI. This CDR3 is built from 15 residues. The DNA of the CDR3 is TGTGCCAGCTCACCATCCGGGACCGAAGCCTACGAGCAGTACTTC. It codes for CASSPSGTEAYEQYF.

The chain recombines TRBV6-1 with TRBJ2-3; 8 positions agree with TRBD1. This CDR3 comprises 15 residues. Germline CDR1 and CDR2: MNHNS and SASEGT. Unmatched junction bases numbered 7, after V lost 7 bases and J lost 1 base. The CDR3 region has the DNA TGTGCCAGCATCTCACAGGGACAGGGCACAGATACGCAGTATTTT. Its protein product is CASISQGQGTDTQYF.

V gene TRBV2 combines with J gene TRBJ1-1; D gene uncertain. The CDR3 contains 15 residues. Germline CDR1 is SNHLY and CDR2 is FYNNEI. V dropped 5 bases and J dropped 6 bases, with 19 bases sitting between them. The chain's CDR3 is CASSQQKGQRAEAFF. As DNA, the CDR3 is TGTGCCAGCAGTCAACAAAAGGGCCAGAGGGCTGAAGCTTTCTTT. The entire variable domain, with the rest obtained from reference TRBV2 and TRBJ1-1, is as follows: EPEVTQTPSHQVTQMGQEVILRCVPISNHLYFYWYRQILGQKVEFLVSFYNNEISEKSEIFDDQFSVERPDGSNFTLKIRSTKLEDSAMYFCASSQQKGQRAEAFFGQGTRLTVV.

V and J are TRBV7-2 and TRBJ2-3, with D perhaps given as TRBD1 or TRBD2 (6 bases each). Germline V gene data show CDR1 as SGHTA and CDR2 as FQGNSA. The CDR3 contains 13 residues. Deletions cut 3 bases from V and 4 bases from J, with 8 bases between. The CDR3 sequence is CASSFGGPDTQYF. CDR3 DNA sequence: TGTGCCAGCAGCTTTGGGGGGCCAGATACGCAGTATTTT.

V is TRBV11-2 and J is TRBJ2-7; possible D gene TRBD2, 6 bases. V gave up 3 bases and J gave up 7 bases, with 13 bases separating them. The CDR3 has 13 amino acids. The germline V gene has CDR1 SGHAT and CDR2 FQNNGV. As DNA, the CDR3 is TGTGCCAGCAGCTTGGCGGGCGGGGTTGAGCAGTACTTC. Translated: CASSLAGGVEQYF. Drawing the rest from reference TRBV11-2 and TRBJ2-7, the complete variable domain is EAGVAQSPRYKIIEKRQSVAFWCNPISGHATLYWYQQILGQGPKLLIQFQNNGVVDDSQLPKDRFSAERLKGVDSTLKIQPAKLEDSAVYLCASSLAGGVEQYFGPGTRLTVT.

The genes are TRBV6-5 and TRBJ1-4, with a weak D call TRBD1 (5 bases). This CDR3 has 14 residues. The germline V gene has CDR1 MNHEY and CDR2 SVGAGI. V was shortened by 2 bases and J by 8 bases, with 12 bases between the two germline ends. The CDR3 DNA follows: TGTGCCAGCAGTTACGGAAGGGGAGGGGAAAAACTGTTTTTT. It encodes CASSYGRGGEKLFF.

V gene TRBV7-9 combines with J gene TRBJ2-6; possibly TRBD1 for D (6 bases). CDR3 length: 19 amino acids. The V gene's germline CDR1 is SEHNR and CDR2 FQNEAQ (reference sequence). Trimming stripped 7 bases from V and 2 bases from J, with 24 bases between. In DNA form, the CDR3 reads TGTGCCAGCACACCTCACCGACAGGACGTTCTTCCTGGGGCCAACGTCCTGACTTTC. Its protein is CASTPHRQDVLPGANVLTF.

This clone has only one observation. This rearrangement joins TRBV10-3 to TRBJ1-2, with a tentative D call TRBD1 (5 bases). Trimming pared 7 bases from V and 5 bases from J, leaving 14 bases between. The CDR3 totals 13 residues. The germline CDR1 and CDR2 sequences are ENHRY and SYGVKD. The CDR3 DNA follows: TGTGCCATCACTGGGGCAGGCTTGTATGGCTACACCTTC. Protein product: CAITGAGLYGYTF.